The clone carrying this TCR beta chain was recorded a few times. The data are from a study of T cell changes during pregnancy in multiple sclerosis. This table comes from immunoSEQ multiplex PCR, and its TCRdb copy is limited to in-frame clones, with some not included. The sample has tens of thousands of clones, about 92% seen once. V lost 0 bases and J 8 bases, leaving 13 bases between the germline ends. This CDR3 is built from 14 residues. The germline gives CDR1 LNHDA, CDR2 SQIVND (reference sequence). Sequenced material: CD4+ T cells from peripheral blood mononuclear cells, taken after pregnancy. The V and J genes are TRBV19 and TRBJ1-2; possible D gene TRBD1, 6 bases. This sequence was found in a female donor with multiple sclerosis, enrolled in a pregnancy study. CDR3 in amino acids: CASSIEAGAAGYTF. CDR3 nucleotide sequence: TGTGCCAGTAGTATAGAGGCAGGGGCAGCAGGCTACACCTTC.